These 15 T cell receptor beta chains were all obtained from the same sample, sequenced in a study of T cell responses to AZD1222 COVID-19 vaccine. Clones were sequenced by immunoSEQ multiplex PCR, and TCRdb holds only the in-frame ones, with some missing. Among about 160,000 clones, 75% to 95% were seen once, and the ten largest hold under 4%. The material sequenced was peripheral blood, taken 28 days after the second AZD1222 dose. These receptors came from an adult who received the AZD1222 COVID-19 vaccine.

V usage is TRBV3-1 (or the pseudogene TRBV3-2) and J usage is TRBJ2-5; 9 bases align to TRBD1. Germline V gene data show CDR1 as LGHDT and CDR2 as YNNKEL (reference sequence). The CDR3 has 15 residues. V shed 2 bases, J shed 3 bases, and the junction held 4 bases outside the gene matches. For the CDR3, the DNA is TGTGCCAGCAGCCAACAACAGGGGGCGAAAGAGACCCAGTACTTC. The encoded protein is CASSQQQGAKETQYF.

The gene calls are TRBV2 and TRBJ1-2; TRBD1 aligns across 11 bases. This CDR3 spans 15 amino acids. Trimming cost V 1 base and J 7 bases; bases outside gene matches: 5. The V gene's germline CDR1 is SNHLY and CDR2 FYNNEI. In nucleotides, the CDR3 is TGTGCCAGCAGTGAAGTTCCGGGACAGGGGGGTGGCTACACCTTC. Amino acids: CASSEVPGQGGGYTF. The full variable domain, rest sourced from reference TRBV2 and TRBJ1-2, is EPEVTQTPSHQVTQMGQEVILRCVPISNHLYFYWYRQILGQKVEFLVSFYNNEISEKSEIFDDQFSVERPDGSNFTLKIRSTKLEDSAMYFCASSEVPGQGGGYTFGSGTRLTVV.

A single count supports this clone. The rearrangement uses TRBV3-1 (or the pseudogene TRBV3-2) and TRBJ1-1; 7 positions agree with TRBD1. This CDR3 spans 15 amino acids. The germline CDR1 and CDR2 sequences are LGHDT and YNNKEL (reference sequence). The trim removed 2 bases at V and 1 base at J, leaving 4 bases unmatched. This CDR3 reads CASSQRDSQNTEAFF. The CDR3, as DNA: TGTGCCAGCAGCCAAAGGGACAGCCAGAACACTGAAGCTTTCTTT.

The rearrangement joins TRBV7-9 to TRBJ2-7, with TRBD2 identical over 10 bases. V lost 4 bases to trimming and J lost 3 bases; unmatched junction nucleotides: 6. This CDR3 contains 15 residues. Germline lookup yields CDR1 SEHNR and CDR2 FQNEAQ (reference sequence). Written as DNA, the CDR3 is TGTGCCAGCAGCTCGGGGACTAGCGAGATCTACGAGCAGTACTTC. This translates into CASSSGTSEIYEQYF.

The chain has TRBV19 and TRBJ2-7, with unresolved D. From germline, CDR1 is LNHDA and CDR2 SQIVND (reference sequence). The CDR3 length is 14 residues. V lost 1 base, J lost 2 bases, and 9 bases lay in between. CDR3 nucleotide sequence: TGTGCCAGTAGTATAGTGGGCCTACCCTACGAGCAGTACTTC. Translation gives CASSIVGLPYEQYF.

The CDR3 region is CATSRDTGELFF. The CDR3 DNA reads as TGTGCCACCAGCAGAGACACCGGGGAGCTGTTTTTT. This chain links TRBV15 with TRBJ2-2; D remains unclear. Per the germline V gene, CDR1 is LNHNV and CDR2 is YYDKDF (reference sequence). Trimming took off 0 bases at V and 4 bases at J, with 0 bases between the two ends. The CDR3 has 12 residues.

This rearrangement joins TRBV12-5 to TRBJ1-2; no reliable D call. Trimming took 0 bases from V and 4 from J, leaving 18 bases between them. CDR1 is LGHNT and CDR2 is FRNRAP in the germline V gene. The CDR3 has 17 amino acids. CDR3 sequence: CASGLVRSRRRFYGYTF. CDR3 coding DNA: TGTGCTAGTGGTTTGGTAAGATCACGACGCAGGTTCTATGGCTACACCTTC.

This clone came up a few times. The chain has TRBV2 and TRBJ1-5, with D possibly TRBD1 on 6 matching bases. The CDR3 is 15 residues long. The V gene lost 4 bases and the J gene lost 5 bases, with 15 bases spanning the gap. Germline lookup yields CDR1 SNHLY and CDR2 FYNNEI. CDR3 sequence: CASSALGQGHQPQHF. As DNA, the CDR3 is TGTGCCAGCAGTGCCTTAGGGCAGGGGCATCAGCCCCAGCATTTT.

The chain is built from TRBV9 and TRBJ1-2; 8 nucleotides match TRBD1. With 3 bases clipped from V and 4 bases from J, the junction kept 8 bases outside the gene matches. Germline-derived CDR1 and CDR2 are SGDLS and YYNGEE. The CDR3 has 15 amino acids. CDR3 nucleotides: TGTGCCAGCAGCGCCTCGACAGGGGTAGCCTATGGCTACACCTTC. It encodes CASSASTGVAYGYTF.

V gene TRBV19 combines with J gene TRBJ2-1, with 10 bases identical to TRBD2. Germline CDR1 and CDR2: LNHDA and SQIVND (reference sequence). Trimming cost V 10 bases and J 9 bases; bases outside gene matches: 36. The CDR3 runs to 22 residues. CDR3 nucleotide sequence: TGTGCCACCGCGAATAGGGTCCAGCGGGGCGTGGGAGCTAGCGGGAGAGCTGGTGAGCAGTTCTTC. Translating it yields CATANRVQRGVGASGRAGEQFF.

V gene TRBV2 combines with J gene TRBJ2-7, with 9 bases lining up with TRBD2. Trimming cost V 5 bases and J 7 bases; bases outside gene matches: 9. Germline CDR1 is SNHLY and CDR2 is FYNNEI. CDR3 length equals 14 residues. In DNA, the CDR3 is TGTGCCAGCAGTTTGCGGGAGGGCCCGTATGAGCAGTACTTC. It specifies CASSLREGPYEQYF. The whole variable domain, filled in from reference TRBV2 and TRBJ2-7, reads EPEVTQTPSHQVTQMGQEVILRCVPISNHLYFYWYRQILGQKVEFLVSFYNNEISEKSEIFDDQFSVERPDGSNFTLKIRSTKLEDSAMYFCASSLREGPYEQYFGPGTRLTVT.

This clone has only one observation. V and J are TRBV5-6 and TRBJ2-1; 12 nucleotides align to TRBD2. CDR1 SGHDT and CDR2 YYEEEE come from the germline V gene. J was trimmed by 6 bases and V by 0 bases; bases with no gene match: 7. This CDR3 has 17 residues. The chain's CDR3 is CASSLATTGLAGNEQFF. CDR3 bases: TGTGCCAGCAGCTTGGCAACTACGGGACTAGCGGGCAATGAGCAGTTCTTC.

The chain has TRBV5-6 and TRBJ1-3, with D hard to call. This CDR3 has 16 residues. Germline CDR1 reads SGHDT; CDR2 reads YYEEEE. V was pared by 2 bases and J by 0 bases, with 12 bases between. DNA for the CDR3: TGTGCCAGCAGCTTTTTCCAGTTGTTCTCTGGAAACACCATATATTTT. It yields the protein CASSFFQLFSGNTIYF.

This clone turned up a few times. The chain uses TRBV6-5 and TRBJ1-2; 7 bases agree with TRBD1. Germline V gene sequence: CDR1 MNHEY, CDR2 SVGAGI. V dropped 5 bases and J dropped 5; count of bases not matched to a gene: 5. The CDR3 is made up of 13 amino acids. CDR3 sequence: CASSQGQFYGYTF. DNA of the CDR3: TGTGCCAGCAGTCAGGGACAGTTTTATGGCTACACCTTC.

The rearrangement joins TRBV28 to TRBJ1-2; D unclear. This CDR3 spans 13 amino acids. V lost 3 bases and J 6 bases, leaving 11 bases between the germline ends. CDR1 is MDHEN and CDR2 is SYDVKM in the germline V gene. This CDR3 is CASSFGQSNGYTF. The CDR3 coding sequence is TGTGCCAGCAGTTTTGGGCAGTCTAATGGCTACACCTTC.